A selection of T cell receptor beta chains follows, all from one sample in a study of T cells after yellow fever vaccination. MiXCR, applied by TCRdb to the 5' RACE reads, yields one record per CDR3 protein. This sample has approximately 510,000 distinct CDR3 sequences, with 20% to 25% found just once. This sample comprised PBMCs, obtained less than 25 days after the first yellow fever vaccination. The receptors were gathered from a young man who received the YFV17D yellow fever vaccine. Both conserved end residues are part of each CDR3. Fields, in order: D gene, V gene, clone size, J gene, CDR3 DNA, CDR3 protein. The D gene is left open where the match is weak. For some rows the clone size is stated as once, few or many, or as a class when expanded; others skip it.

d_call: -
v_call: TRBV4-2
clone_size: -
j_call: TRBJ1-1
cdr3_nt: TGTGCCAGCAGCCAAGATGGGGGGAACAGGAACACTGAAGCTTTCTTT
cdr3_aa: CASSQDGGNRNTEAFF

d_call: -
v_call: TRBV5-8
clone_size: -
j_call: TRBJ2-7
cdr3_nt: TGTGCCAGCATAGCTTGGAACTATCGGGGCTCCTACGAGCAGTACTTC
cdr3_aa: CASIAWNYRGSYEQYF

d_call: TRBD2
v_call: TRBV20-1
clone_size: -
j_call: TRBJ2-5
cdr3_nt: TGCAGTGCTCTTCAACCTAGCGGGGCTCAAGAGACCCAGTACTTC
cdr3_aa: CSALQPSGAQETQYF

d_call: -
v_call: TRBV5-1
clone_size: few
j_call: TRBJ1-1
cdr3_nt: TGCGCCAGCAGGCGATTACCAAACACTGAAGCTTTCTTT
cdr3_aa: CASRRLPNTEAFF

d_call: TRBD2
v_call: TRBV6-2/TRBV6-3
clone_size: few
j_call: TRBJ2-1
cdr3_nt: TGTGCCAGCAGTTACTCGATATCGAGCGGGGGCTTGAATGAGCAGTTCTTC
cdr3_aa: CASSYSISSGGLNEQFF

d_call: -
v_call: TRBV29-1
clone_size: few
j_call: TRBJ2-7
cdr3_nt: TGCAGCGTCCACGAGGGGCTTAACTACGAGCAGTACTTC
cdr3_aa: CSVHEGLNYEQYF

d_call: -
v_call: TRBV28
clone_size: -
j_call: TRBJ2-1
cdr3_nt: TGTGCCAGTGATTATATGGATGAGCAGTTCTTC
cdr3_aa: CASDYMDEQFF

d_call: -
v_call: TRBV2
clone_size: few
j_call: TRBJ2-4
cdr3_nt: TGTGCCAGCAGCGCTGAACCGATCCCTCGGGGGGCCATTCAGTACTTC
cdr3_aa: CASSAEPIPRGAIQYF

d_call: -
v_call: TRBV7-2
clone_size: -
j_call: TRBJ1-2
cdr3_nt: TGTGCCAGCAGCTTACAGGGCACCAACAAAGGCTACACCTTC
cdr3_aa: CASSLQGTNKGYTF

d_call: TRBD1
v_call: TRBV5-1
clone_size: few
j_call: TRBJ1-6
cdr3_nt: TGCGCCAGCAGCCAAACAGGGGGCGATTCACCCCTCCACTTT
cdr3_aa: CASSQTGGDSPLHF

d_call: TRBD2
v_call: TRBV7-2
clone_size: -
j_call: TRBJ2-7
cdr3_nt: TGTGCCAGCAGCTTGGGACTAGTCGGTGCCGAGCAGTACTTC
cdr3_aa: CASSLGLVGAEQYF

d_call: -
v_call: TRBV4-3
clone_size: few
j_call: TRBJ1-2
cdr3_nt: TGCGCCAGCAGCCCCCTTCCCGGGGTAGGCAATGGCTACACCTTC
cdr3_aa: CASSPLPGVGNGYTF

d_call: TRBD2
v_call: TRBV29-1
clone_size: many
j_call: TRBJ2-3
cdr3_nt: TGCAGCGTTGAAGCTTGGACTAGCGGGGGGGCAACAGATACGCAGTATTTT
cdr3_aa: CSVEAWTSGGATDTQYF

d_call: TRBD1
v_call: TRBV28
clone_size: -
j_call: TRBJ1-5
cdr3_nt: TGTGCCAGCAGGCGACAGGGGAGCAATCAGCCCCAGCATTTT
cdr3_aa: CASRRQGSNQPQHF

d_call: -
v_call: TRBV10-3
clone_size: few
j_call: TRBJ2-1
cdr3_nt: TGTGCCATTACAGCGGGCAATGAGCAGTTCTTC
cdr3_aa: CAITAGNEQFF

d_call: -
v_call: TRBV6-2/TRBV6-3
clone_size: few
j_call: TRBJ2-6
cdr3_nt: TGTGCCAGCAGTCCTGCGTTTTCCGGGGCCAACGTCCTGACTTTC
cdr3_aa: CASSPAFSGANVLTF

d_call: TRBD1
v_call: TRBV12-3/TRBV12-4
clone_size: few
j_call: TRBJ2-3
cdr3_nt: TGTGCCACCACGAAACAGGGGGCACGTGTAGATACGCAGTATTTT
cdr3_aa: CATTKQGARVDTQYF

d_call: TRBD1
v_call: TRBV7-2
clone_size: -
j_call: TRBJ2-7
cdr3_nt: TGTGCCAGCAGCTATCGGACAGGGGCTGGGGAGCAGTACTTC
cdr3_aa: CASSYRTGAGEQYF